This T cell receptor (beta chain) was obtained from a study of CD8 T cells in ankylosing spondylitis. Study-wide findings and caveats: Significant enrichment of disease-linked clones was reported in matched ankylosing spondylitis synovial fluid.

V was pared by 1 base and J by 6 bases, with 11 bases between. The CDR3 has 14 amino acids. Germline lookup yields CDR1 LGHNA and CDR2 YSLEER. This clonotype was recorded at least ten times. Its antigen is not known. TCRdb re-called the 5' RACE reads through MiXCR, storing one row per CDR3 protein. Here the sample spans over 110,000 distinct CDR3 sequences, 7.5% to 9.5% being singletons. The J gene is TRBJ2-3, the V gene TRBV4-3; no firm D call. The sequence derives from a male donor with ankylosing spondylitis. Sample: synovial fluid, either unsorted or a sorted T cell fraction (not recorded which). CDR3 sequence reads: CASSQANSGDTQYF. The CDR3 region has the DNA TGCGCCAGCAGCCAAGCAAATTCCGGGGATACGCAGTATTTT.